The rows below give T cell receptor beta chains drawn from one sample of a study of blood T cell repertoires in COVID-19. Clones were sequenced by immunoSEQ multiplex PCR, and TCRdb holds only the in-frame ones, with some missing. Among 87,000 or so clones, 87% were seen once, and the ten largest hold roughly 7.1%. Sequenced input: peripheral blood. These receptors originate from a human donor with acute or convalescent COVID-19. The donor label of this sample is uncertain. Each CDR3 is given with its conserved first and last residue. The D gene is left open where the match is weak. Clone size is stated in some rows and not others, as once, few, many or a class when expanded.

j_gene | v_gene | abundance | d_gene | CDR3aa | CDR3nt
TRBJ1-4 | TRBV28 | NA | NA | CASSSGGTNEKLFF | TGTGCCAGTTCCTCTGGGGGGACTAATGAAAAACTGTTTTTT
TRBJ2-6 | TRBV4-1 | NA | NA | CASSQVLGSSGANVLTF | TGCGCCAGCAGCCAAGTTCTGGGGAGCTCTGGGGCCAACGTCCTGACTTTC
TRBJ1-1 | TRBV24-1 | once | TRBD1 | CATQGDREPTEAFF | TGTGCCACCCAAGGGGACAGGGAACCAACTGAAGCTTTCTTT
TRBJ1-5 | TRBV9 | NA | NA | CASSVALTGQPQHF | TGTGCCAGCAGCGTAGCCCTCACCGGGCAGCCCCAGCATTTT
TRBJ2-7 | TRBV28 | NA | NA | CASSSPSEGARGEQYF | TGTGCCAGCAGTTCCCCATCGGAGGGGGCGCGGGGCGAGCAGTACTTC
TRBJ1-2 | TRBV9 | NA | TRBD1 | CASSAEAGTGKSGYTF | TGTGCCAGCAGCGCAGAAGCAGGGACAGGGAAAAGTGGCTACACCTTC
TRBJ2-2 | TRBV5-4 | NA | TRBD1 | CASSASGTGYTGELFF | TGTGCCAGCAGCGCTTCCGGGACAGGGTACACCGGGGAGCTGTTTTTT
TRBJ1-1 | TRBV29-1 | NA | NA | CSASGGPKTEAFF | TGCAGCGCCTCCGGGGGACCGAAAACTGAAGCTTTCTTT
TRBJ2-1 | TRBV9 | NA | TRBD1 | CASSQSTGGTNEQFF | TGTGCCAGCAGCCAAAGTACAGGGGGGACGAATGAGCAGTTCTTC
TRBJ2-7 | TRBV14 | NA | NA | CASSWRLADEQYF | TGTGCCAGCAGCTGGAGATTGGCGGACGAGCAGTACTTC
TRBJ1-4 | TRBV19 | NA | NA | CASSIQTNEKLFF | TGTGCCAGTAGTATCCAGACTAATGAAAAACTGTTTTTT
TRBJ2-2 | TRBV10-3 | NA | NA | CAISASEENTGELFF | TGTGCCATCAGTGCTAGCGAAGAGAACACCGGGGAGCTGTTTTTT
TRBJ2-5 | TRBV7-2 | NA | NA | CASSEGRRTTGSRAQYF | TGTGCCAGCAGCGAAGGGAGACGGACTACCGGGAGCAGGGCCCAGTACTTC
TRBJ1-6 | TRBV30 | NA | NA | CAWSVRPVYNSPLHF | TGTGCCTGGAGTGTACGTCCAGTCTATAATTCACCCCTCCACTTT
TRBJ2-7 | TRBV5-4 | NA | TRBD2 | CASSLGTSGGERQYF | TGTGCCAGCAGCTTGGGGACTAGCGGGGGTGAAAGGCAGTACTTC
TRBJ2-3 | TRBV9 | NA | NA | CASSVGAKDTQYF | TGTGCCAGCAGCGTAGGAGCTAAAGATACGCAGTATTTT
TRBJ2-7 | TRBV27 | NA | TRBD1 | CASSAGGAEYEQYF | TGTGCCAGCAGCGCAGGGGGCGCGGAATACGAGCAGTACTTC
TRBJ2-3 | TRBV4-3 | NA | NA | CASSQGQGTGTDTQYF | TGCGCCAGCAGCCAAGGCCAGGGTACGGGCACAGATACGCAGTATTTT
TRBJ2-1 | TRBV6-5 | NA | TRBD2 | CASGDGGALGEQFF | TGTGCCAGCGGGGACGGGGGGGCCCTGGGTGAGCAGTTCTTC
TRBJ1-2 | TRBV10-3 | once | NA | CAISEQGGYTF | TGTGCCATCAGTGAACAGGGCGGCTACACCTTC
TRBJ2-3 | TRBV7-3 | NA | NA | CASSRTSTDTQYF | TGTGCCAGCAGCCGGACTAGCACAGATACGCAGTATTTT
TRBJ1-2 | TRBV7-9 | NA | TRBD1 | CASSSDRESFYGYTF | TGTGCCAGCAGCTCGGACAGGGAGTCCTTCTATGGCTACACCTTC
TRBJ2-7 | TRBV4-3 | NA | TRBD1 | CASSQVPGQGAYEQYF | TGCGCCAGCAGCCAAGTCCCCGGGCAGGGGGCCTACGAGCAGTACTTC